The 11 T cell receptor beta chains reported below all come from one sample, sequenced in a study of blood T cell repertoires in COVID-19. The table came from immunoSEQ multiplex PCR; TCRdb's copy has only in-frame clones and leaves some out. The table records 25,000 to 30,000 clones, 90% of them present only once. The sequencing sample was made of peripheral blood. Receptors originate from a man aged 65 to 79 with acute or convalescent COVID-19.

The chain couples TRBV11-3 to TRBJ2-7; TRBD1 is a possible D gene (6 bases). The V and J ends lost 3 bases and 2 bases respectively, with 11 bases between them. Germline lookup yields CDR1 SGHNT and CDR2 YENEEA. The CDR3 contains 14 residues. In nucleotides, the CDR3 is TGTGCCAGCAGCTTCGGTCCAGGGGCCTACGAGCAGTACTTC. Its protein is CASSFGPGAYEQYF.

The V and J genes are TRBV7-2 and TRBJ2-1; 9 bases agree with TRBD2. The CDR3 loop spans 12 amino acids. Germline V CDR1 and CDR2: SGHTA, FQGNSA. V was clipped by 6 bases and J by 15 bases; unmatched bases: 9. Here the CDR3 reads CASSGSGRGPFF. The CDR3, as DNA: TGTGCCAGCAGTGGTAGCGGGAGAGGTCCGTTCTTC.

The CDR3 sequence is CASSRQGSGNTIYF. The CDR3 DNA is TGTGCCAGCTCACGTCAGGGCTCTGGAAACACCATATATTTT. V usage is TRBV18 and J usage is TRBJ1-3; TRBD1 is a possible D gene (5 bases). This CDR3 has 14 amino acids. In germline, CDR1 is KGHSH, CDR2 LQKENI. V dropped 4 bases and J dropped 0 bases, with 7 bases sitting between them. Drawing the rest from reference TRBV18 and TRBJ1-3, the complete variable domain is NAGVMQNPRHLVRRRGQEARLRCSPMKGHSHVYWYRQLPEEGLKFMVYLQKENIIDESGMPKERFSAEFPKEGPSILRIQQVVRGDSAAYFCASSRQGSGNTIYFGEGSWLTVV.

V usage is TRBV12-3 or TRBV12-4 and J usage is TRBJ2-5, with 8 bases fitting TRBD2. CDR3 length equals 13 residues. V trimming: 2 bases; J trimming: 4 bases; junction bases outside the gene matches: 0. Written as DNA, the CDR3 is TGTGCCAGCAGTTTACGGGGGGGAGAGACCCAGTACTTC. It specifies CASSLRGGETQYF.

The V gene is TRBV5-4, the J gene TRBJ2-3, with TRBD1 matching 8 bases. Germline CDR1 and CDR2: SGHNT and YYREEE (reference sequence). V shed 4 bases, J shed 3 bases, and the junction held 10 bases outside the gene matches. The CDR3 length is 16 residues. The CDR3 sequence: CASSALTGGRTDTQYF. The CDR3 bases are TGTGCCAGCAGCGCCCTAACAGGGGGTAGAACAGATACGCAGTATTTT.

The chain couples TRBV19 to TRBJ1-1, with D unclear. V was cut by 4 bases and J by 3 bases, with 9 bases left in between. The CDR3 runs 13 residues. The germline V gene has CDR1 LNHDA and CDR2 SQIVND (reference sequence). CDR3 in DNA: TGTGCCAGTAGTAAAAGACGGGACACTGAAGCTTTCTTT. Protein sequence: CASSKRRDTEAFF.

CDR3 in amino acids: CATMGTGGFTEAFF. The CDR3 DNA sequence: TGTGCCACCATGGGGACAGGGGGTTTCACTGAAGCTTTCTTT. The rearrangement uses TRBV24-1 and TRBJ1-1; 11 bases align to TRBD1. The J segment lost 4 bases and the V segment lost 8 bases, leaving 5 bases of the junction unmatched. Germline V gives CDR1 KGHDR, CDR2 SFDVKD. CDR3 length: 14 residues.

The rearrangement joins TRBV19 to TRBJ1-4, with TRBD1 matching over 8 bases. The length of the CDR3 is 14 residues. Germline trimming cut 8 bases from V and 7 bases from J; bases unmatched to any gene: 9. Germline assignment: CDR1 LNHDA and CDR2 SQIVND (reference sequence). Here the CDR3 reads CASHPGQGSEKLFF. CDR3 nucleotides: TGTGCCAGTCATCCTGGACAGGGTAGTGAAAAACTGTTTTTT.

V is TRBV5-1 and J is TRBJ1-2; TRBD1 matches 7 bases. Trimming at V came to 4 bases and at J to 4 bases, leaving 13 bases not matched to a gene. CDR1 and CDR2 from the germline V gene are SGHRS and YFSETQ. The CDR3 covers 16 residues. CDR3 sequence reads: CASSPGQALGGYGYTF. For the CDR3, the DNA is TGCGCCAGCAGCCCTGGACAGGCCCTGGGCGGCTATGGCTACACCTTC. Variable domain in full (rest from reference TRBV5-1 and TRBJ1-2): KAGVTQTPRYLIKTRGQQVTLSCSPISGHRSVSWYQQTPGQGLQFLFEYFSETQRNKGNFPGRFSGRQFSNSRSEMNVSTLELGDSALYLCASSPGQALGGYGYTFGSGTRLTVV.

The gene calls are TRBV4-1 and TRBJ1-2; possible D gene TRBD1, 5 bases. This CDR3 spans 15 amino acids. The V and J ends lost 2 bases and 2 bases respectively, with 12 bases between them. Germline V CDR1 and CDR2: MGHRA, YSYEKL. As DNA, the CDR3 is TGCGCCAGCAGCCAACCTTGGAGGGGAAACTATGGCTACACCTTC. This sequence encodes CASSQPWRGNYGYTF.

The J gene is TRBJ1-2, the V gene TRBV10-3, with unresolved D. The CDR3 contains 14 residues. From germline, CDR1 is ENHRY and CDR2 SYGVKD. Trimming pared 6 bases from V and 3 bases from J, leaving 14 bases between. CDR3 bases: TGTGCCATCAGCTCTGATGGCGGGGACTATGGCTACACCTTC. Its protein is CAISSDGGDYGYTF.